The 20 T cell receptor beta chains listed next were all sequenced from one sample in a study of shared clonotypes between healthy human individuals. Some clones are missing from TCRdb's copy, which holds only in-frame ones; the method was immunoSEQ multiplex PCR. The sample comprises 650,000 to 750,000 clones, about two thirds of which are singletons, and approximately 2% rests with the top ten. What was sequenced was memory CD4+ T cells sorted from blood. Subset described: CD45RA-negative fraction. Receptors originate from a young woman in good health.

This chain joins TRBV7-6 and TRBJ2-3; 10 nucleotides agree with TRBD2. Germline trimming cut 7 bases from V and 6 bases from J; bases unmatched to any gene: 16. The CDR3 is 17 amino acids. Germline CDR1 SGHVS, CDR2 FNYEAQ. The CDR3 loop reads CASTHPPSGRAWDTQYF. In nucleotides, the CDR3 is TGTGCCAGCACCCACCCCCCAAGCGGGAGGGCCTGGGATACGCAGTATTTT.

The rearrangement uses TRBV7-6 and TRBJ2-7; weak D call: TRBD1 (6 bases). V shed 5 bases and J shed 6 bases, with 14 bases lying between them. The CDR3 loop spans 13 amino acids. CDR1 is SGHVS and CDR2 is FNYEAQ in the germline V gene. The CDR3 sequence: CASSRQRTAEQYF. The CDR3 region has the DNA TGTGCCAGCAGCCGCCAAAGGACAGCCGAGCAGTACTTC. The full variable domain, its missing parts supplied by reference TRBV7-6 and TRBJ2-7, is GAGVSQSPRYKVTKRGQDVALRCDPISGHVSLYWYRQALGQGPEFLTYFNYEAQQDKSGLPNDRFSAERPEGSISTLTIQRTEQRDSAMYRCASSRQRTAEQYFGPGTRLTVT.

CDR3 coding DNA: TGTGCCAGTAGGTTAGGAGGGACTCAATACAATGAGCAGTTCTTC. Protein product: CASRLGGTQYNEQFF. The rearrangement links TRBV19 to TRBJ2-1, with D perhaps TRBD2 (6 bases). The length of the CDR3 is 15 residues. Germline V CDR1 and CDR2: LNHDA, SQIVND (reference sequence). V lost 6 bases and J 4 bases, leaving 16 bases between the germline ends.

The chain is built from TRBV18 and TRBJ2-7; TRBD1 aligns across 8 bases. The germline V gene has CDR1 KGHSH and CDR2 LQKENI. The length of the CDR3 is 15 residues. Germline trimming cut 4 bases from V and 4 bases from J; bases unmatched to any gene: 9. This CDR3 is CASSRPGQGGYEQYF. In nucleotides, the CDR3 is TGTGCCAGCTCACGCCCCGGACAGGGTGGATACGAGCAGTACTTC.

J is TRBJ2-1 and V is TRBV27; 8 nucleotides agree with TRBD2. CDR1 and CDR2 from the germline V gene are MNHEY and SMNVEV (reference sequence). V was pared by 5 bases and J by 9 bases, with 15 bases of the junction left unmatched. This CDR3 is built from 16 residues. CDR3 in amino acids: CASSILQAGGLGEQFF. The CDR3, as DNA: TGTGCCAGCAGTATTCTCCAGGCGGGAGGTTTGGGTGAGCAGTTCTTC.

As regards this clone: A much larger clone differs by one base, so this may be a read error. The chain carries TRBV11-3 and TRBJ2-5; D remains unclear. In germline, CDR1 is SGHNT, CDR2 YENEEA. V lost 5 bases, J lost 0 bases, and 4 bases lay in between. This CDR3 comprises 12 residues. The CDR3 here is CASSPYQETQYF. For the CDR3, the DNA is TGTGCCAGCAGCCCGTACCAAGAGACCCAGTACTTC.

J is TRBJ2-7 and V is TRBV5-6, with 8 bases aligning to TRBD1. The CDR3 spans 15 residues. With V trimmed by 0 bases and J by 7 bases, 9 bases remained unmatched. Germline V gives CDR1 SGHDT, CDR2 YYEEEE. The CDR3 coding sequence is TGTGCCAGCAGCTTGGCCTGGACAGGGAGGCATGAGCAGTACTTC. Encoded protein: CASSLAWTGRHEQYF.

The rearrangement links TRBV5-1 to TRBJ2-5, with D perhaps TRBD2 (6 bases). This CDR3 spans 16 amino acids. Trimming took off 0 bases at V and 0 bases at J, with 12 bases between the two ends. Germline CDR1 and CDR2: SGHRS and YFSETQ. The CDR3 protein is CASSLDGGSYQETQYF. The DNA of the CDR3 is TGCGCCAGCAGCTTGGACGGGGGTTCGTACCAAGAGACCCAGTACTTC.

The rearrangement joins TRBV6-6 to TRBJ1-5; TRBD1 matches at 7 bases. This CDR3 region has 15 residues. The trim removed 7 bases at V and 2 bases at J, leaving 8 bases unmatched. Germline assignment: CDR1 MNHNY and CDR2 SVGAGI (reference sequence). The CDR3 here is CASTARGSRNQPQHF. In nucleotides, the CDR3 is TGTGCCAGCACCGCCAGGGGGAGTCGCAATCAGCCCCAGCATTTT.

The V call is TRBV5-5, the J call TRBJ2-2; D remains unclear. Trimming removed 0 bases at V and 1 base at J, with 4 bases between. The germline CDR1 and CDR2 sequences are SGHKS and YYEKEE (reference sequence). CDR3 size: 14 residues. The CDR3 loop reads CASSLVGNTGELFF. The DNA of the CDR3 is TGTGCCAGCAGCTTGGTAGGGAACACCGGGGAGCTGTTTTTT.

The gene calls are TRBV9 and TRBJ2-5; D is unclear. The DNA end favors TRBJ2-7, so the J call may be wrong. CDR3 length: 15 amino acids. CDR1 SGDLS and CDR2 YYNGEE come from the germline V gene. Written as DNA, the CDR3 is TGTGCCAGCAGCGTAGCGTCCACTATATTCTACGAGCAGTACTTC. Amino acid sequence: CASSVASTIFYEQYF.

The J gene is TRBJ1-4, the V gene TRBV11-2; TRBD1 is a possible D gene (6 bases). The CDR3 totals 13 residues. The germline V gene encodes CDR1 SGHAT and CDR2 FQNNGV. Trimming removed 3 bases at V and 7 bases at J, with 9 bases between. The CDR3 spells CASSFQGSEKLFF. As DNA, the CDR3 is TGTGCCAGCAGCTTTCAGGGGAGTGAAAAACTGTTTTTT.

This clone has more than one count but fewer than ten. V gene TRBV4-2 combines with J gene TRBJ2-7; TRBD2 aligns across 13 bases. V was pared by 8 bases and J by 3 bases, with 1 base of the junction left unmatched. This CDR3 is built from 13 residues. Germline values: CDR1 LGHNA, CDR2 YNFKEQ. Here the CDR3 DNA reads TGTGCCAGCGGGACTAGCGGGAACTACGAGCAGTACTTC. This encodes CASGTSGNYEQYF.

Only a few counts were recorded for this clone. The rearrangement joins TRBV6-1 to TRBJ2-7; TRBD2 matches at 8 bases. The CDR3 extends over 14 amino acids. CDR1 is MNHNS, CDR2 SASEGT, per germline. Unmatched junction bases numbered 2, after V lost 2 bases and J lost 2 bases. CDR3 amino acids: CASSEHGRAYEQYF. CDR3 nucleotides: TGTGCCAGCAGTGAACACGGGAGGGCCTACGAGCAGTACTTC.

This chain links TRBV5-8 with TRBJ1-4, with TRBD1 matching 11 bases. This CDR3 has 16 amino acids. Trimming took 5 bases from V and 3 from J; bases not matched to a gene: 6. Germline V gives CDR1 SGHTS, CDR2 YDEGEE. This CDR3 is CASSWTGGASNEKLFF. The CDR3 DNA sequence: TGTGCCAGCAGTTGGACAGGGGGCGCTTCTAATGAAAAACTGTTTTTT.

V gene TRBV5-6 combines with J gene TRBJ2-7, with TRBD2 identical over 9 bases. Trimming at V came to 2 bases and at J to 9 bases, leaving 15 bases not matched to a gene. The CDR3 runs 16 residues. Per germline, CDR1 SGHDT and CDR2 YYEEEE. The DNA of the CDR3 is TGTGCCAGCAGCTTTACAAGCGGGAGGACCATCTTTCCGCAGTACTTC. Translating gives CASSFTSGRTIFPQYF.

This sequence joins TRBV5-3 and TRBJ2-7; 8 bases are shared with TRBD2. TRBV5-3 is filed as an ORF, its function uncertain. V dropped 4 bases and J dropped 0; count of bases not matched to a gene: 6. CDR3 length: 15 amino acids. CDR3 loop: CARSRGRTSSYEQYF. CDR3 in DNA: TGTGCCAGAAGCCGCGGGAGGACCAGCTCCTACGAGCAGTACTTC.

The V and J genes are TRBV18 and TRBJ1-1; no firm D call. CDR1 and CDR2 (germline): KGHSH, LQKENI. The V gene lost 5 bases and the J gene lost 3 bases, with 10 bases spanning the gap. The CDR3 runs 13 residues. The CDR3 protein is CASSTNQHTEAFF. The CDR3 DNA is TGTGCCAGCTCAACGAATCAGCACACTGAAGCTTTCTTT.

This clone has at least ten counts. The chain carries TRBV6-1 and TRBJ1-1; D remains unclear. Germline V gene lookup returns CDR1 MNHNS and CDR2 SASEGT. Between the trimmed V and J ends, which lost 7 bases and 5 bases, there was a span of 14 bases. This CDR3 comprises 13 residues. The CDR3 DNA follows: TGTGCCAGCAATTGGGAGCCTGGGACTGAAGCTTTCTTT. This translates into CASNWEPGTEAFF.

The chain links TRBV11-2 to TRBJ2-3; TRBD2 matches 8 bases. The CDR3 totals 14 residues. The germline gives CDR1 SGHAT, CDR2 FQNNGV. The ends lost 5 bases at V and 4 bases at J; junction bases unmatched: 5. The CDR3 coding sequence is TGTGCCAGCAGCCGACTAGCGAAGTCAGATACGCAGTATTTT. This gives the protein CASSRLAKSDTQYF.